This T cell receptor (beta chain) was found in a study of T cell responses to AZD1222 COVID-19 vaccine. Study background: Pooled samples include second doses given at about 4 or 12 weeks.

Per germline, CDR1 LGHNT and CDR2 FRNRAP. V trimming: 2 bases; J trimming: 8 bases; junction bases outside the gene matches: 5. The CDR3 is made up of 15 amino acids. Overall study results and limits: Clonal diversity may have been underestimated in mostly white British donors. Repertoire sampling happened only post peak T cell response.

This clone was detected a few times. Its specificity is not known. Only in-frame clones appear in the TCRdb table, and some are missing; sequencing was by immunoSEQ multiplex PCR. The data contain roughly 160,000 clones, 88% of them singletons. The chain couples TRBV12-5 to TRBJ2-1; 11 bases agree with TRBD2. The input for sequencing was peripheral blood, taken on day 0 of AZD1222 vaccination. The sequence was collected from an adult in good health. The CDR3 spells CASGLSSGRSDEQFF. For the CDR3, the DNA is TGTGCTAGTGGTTTGTCTAGCGGGAGGAGCGATGAGCAGTTCTTC.